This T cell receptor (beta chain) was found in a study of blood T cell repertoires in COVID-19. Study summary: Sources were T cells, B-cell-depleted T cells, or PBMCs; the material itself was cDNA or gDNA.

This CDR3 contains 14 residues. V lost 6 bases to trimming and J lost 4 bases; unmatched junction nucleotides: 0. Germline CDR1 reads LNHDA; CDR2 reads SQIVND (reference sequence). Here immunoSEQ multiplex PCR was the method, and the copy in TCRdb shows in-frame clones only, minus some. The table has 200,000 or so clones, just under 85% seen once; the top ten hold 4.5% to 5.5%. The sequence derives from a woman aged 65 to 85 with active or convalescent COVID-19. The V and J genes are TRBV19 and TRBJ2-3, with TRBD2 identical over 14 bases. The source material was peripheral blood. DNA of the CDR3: TGTGCCAGTAGGGGACTAGCGGGAGCAGATACGCAGTATTTT. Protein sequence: CASRGLAGADTQYF.